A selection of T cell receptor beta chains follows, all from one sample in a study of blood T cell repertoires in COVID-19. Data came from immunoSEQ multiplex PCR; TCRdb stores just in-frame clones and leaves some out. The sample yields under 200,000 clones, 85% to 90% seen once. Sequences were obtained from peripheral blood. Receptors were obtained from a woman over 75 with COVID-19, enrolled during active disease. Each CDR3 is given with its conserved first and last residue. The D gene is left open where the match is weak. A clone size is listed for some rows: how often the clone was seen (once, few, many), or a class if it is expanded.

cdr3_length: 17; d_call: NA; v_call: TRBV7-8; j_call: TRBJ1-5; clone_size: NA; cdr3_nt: TGTGCCAGCAGCTTAGCAGCGACAGCCCATAGCAATCAGCCCCAGCATTTT; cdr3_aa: CASSLAATAHSNQPQHF
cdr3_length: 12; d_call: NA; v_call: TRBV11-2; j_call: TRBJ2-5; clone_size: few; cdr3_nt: TGTGCCAGCAGCTTTCCGGGAGAACCCCAGTACTTC; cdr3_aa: CASSFPGEPQYF
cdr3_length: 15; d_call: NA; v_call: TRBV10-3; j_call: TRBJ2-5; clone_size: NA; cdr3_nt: TGTGCCATCAGTGATCAACAGTTCGGGGGAGAGACCCAGTACTTC; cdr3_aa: CAISDQQFGGETQYF
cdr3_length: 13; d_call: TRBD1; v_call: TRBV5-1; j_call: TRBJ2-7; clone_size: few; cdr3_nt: TGCGCCAGCAGCATCGACAGGGCCTACGAGCAGTACTTC; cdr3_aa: CASSIDRAYEQYF
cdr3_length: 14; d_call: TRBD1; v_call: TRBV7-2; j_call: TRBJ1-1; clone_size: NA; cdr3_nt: TGTGCCAGCAGCGCGGACAGGGTGAACACTGAAGCTTTCTTT; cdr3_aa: CASSADRVNTEAFF
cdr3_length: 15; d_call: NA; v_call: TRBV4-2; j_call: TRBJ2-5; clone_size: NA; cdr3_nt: TGTGCCAGCAGCCAAGAGCGAGGGGGCCAAGAGACCCAGTACTTC; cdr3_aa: CASSQERGGQETQYF
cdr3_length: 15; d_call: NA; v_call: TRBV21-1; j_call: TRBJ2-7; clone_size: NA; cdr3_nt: TGTGCCAGCAGCGGAAGACAGAGTTCCTCCTACGAGCAGTACTTC; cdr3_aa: CASSGRQSSSYEQYF
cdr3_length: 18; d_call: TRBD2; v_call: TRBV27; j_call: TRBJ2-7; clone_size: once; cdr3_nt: TGTGCCAGCAGTTCCCCGACTAGCGGGAAAGTTTTTGCCTACGAGCAGTACTTC; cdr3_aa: CASSSPTSGKVFAYEQYF
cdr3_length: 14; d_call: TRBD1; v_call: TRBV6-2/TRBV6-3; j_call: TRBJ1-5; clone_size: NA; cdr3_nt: TGTGCCAGCAGTCGTGTGACAGGGGACCAGCCCCAGCATTTT; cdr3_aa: CASSRVTGDQPQHF
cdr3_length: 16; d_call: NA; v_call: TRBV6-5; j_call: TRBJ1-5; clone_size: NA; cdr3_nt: TGTGCCAGCAGTTACTCGAGAGCCACTCCCAATCAGCCCCAGCATTTT; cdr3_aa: CASSYSRATPNQPQHF
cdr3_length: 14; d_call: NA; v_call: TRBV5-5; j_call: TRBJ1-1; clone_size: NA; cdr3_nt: TGTGCCAGCAGCCTCCGGGGGTTGGACACTGAAGCTTTCTTT; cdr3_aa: CASSLRGLDTEAFF
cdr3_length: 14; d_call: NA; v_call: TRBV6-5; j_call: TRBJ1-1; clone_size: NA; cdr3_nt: TGTGCCAGCAGTAGGGGGAGACTGAACACTGAAGCTTTCTTT; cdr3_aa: CASSRGRLNTEAFF
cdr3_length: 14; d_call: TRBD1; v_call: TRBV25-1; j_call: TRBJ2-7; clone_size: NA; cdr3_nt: TGTGCCAGCAGTGACACGAGACAGGGCTACGAGCAGTACTTC; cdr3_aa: CASSDTRQGYEQYF
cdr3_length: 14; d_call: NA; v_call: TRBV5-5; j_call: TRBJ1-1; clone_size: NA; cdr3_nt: TGTGCCAGCAGCCCAGAAGGGGCGAGAACTGAAGCTTTCTTT; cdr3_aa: CASSPEGARTEAFF
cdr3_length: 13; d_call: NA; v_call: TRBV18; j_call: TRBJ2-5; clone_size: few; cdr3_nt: TGTGCCAGCTCACCGGCAGAACAAGAGACCCAGTACTTC; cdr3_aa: CASSPAEQETQYF
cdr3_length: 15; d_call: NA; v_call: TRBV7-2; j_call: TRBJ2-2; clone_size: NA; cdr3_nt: TGTGCCAGCAGCCCCCGGACAACGAACACCGGGGAGCTGTTTTTT; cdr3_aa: CASSPRTTNTGELFF
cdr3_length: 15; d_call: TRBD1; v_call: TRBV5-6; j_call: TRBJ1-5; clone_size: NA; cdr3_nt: TGTGCCAGCAGCTTGGGGACAGGGGACAATCAGCCCCAGCATTTT; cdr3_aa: CASSLGTGDNQPQHF
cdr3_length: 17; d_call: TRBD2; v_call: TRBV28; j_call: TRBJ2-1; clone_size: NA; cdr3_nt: TGTGCCAGCAGTCCTCTCCGCGGGACTAGCCCGGCGGATGAGCAGTTCTTC; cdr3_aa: CASSPLRGTSPADEQFF
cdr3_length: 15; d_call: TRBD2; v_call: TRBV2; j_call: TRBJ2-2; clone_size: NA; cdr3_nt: TGTGCCAGCACTATAGCGGGAGCCTCCACCGGGGAGCTGTTTTTT; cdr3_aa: CASTIAGASTGELFF
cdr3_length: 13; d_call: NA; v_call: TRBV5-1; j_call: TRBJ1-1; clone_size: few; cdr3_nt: TGCGCCAGCAGCTTAACGGGGTACGCTGAAGCTTTCTTT; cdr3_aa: CASSLTGYAEAFF
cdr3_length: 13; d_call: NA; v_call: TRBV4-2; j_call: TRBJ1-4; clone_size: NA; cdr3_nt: TGTGCCAGCAGCTCCGGGACTCGGGAAAAACTGTTTTTT; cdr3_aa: CASSSGTREKLFF
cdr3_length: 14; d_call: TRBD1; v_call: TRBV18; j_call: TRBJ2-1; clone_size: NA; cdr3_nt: TGTGCCAGCTCACCCGGACAGGGGGCGAATGAGCAGTTCTTC; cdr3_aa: CASSPGQGANEQFF
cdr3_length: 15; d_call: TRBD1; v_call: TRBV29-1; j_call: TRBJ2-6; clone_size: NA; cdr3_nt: TGCAGCGTTGCAGGGGGCGGGACTGGGGCCAACGTCCTGACTTTC; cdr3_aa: CSVAGGGTGANVLTF
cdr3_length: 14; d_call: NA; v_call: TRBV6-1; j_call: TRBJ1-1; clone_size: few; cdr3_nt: TGTGCCAGCAGTGAGAGTCTCGGGAACACTGAAGCTTTCTTT; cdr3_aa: CASSESLGNTEAFF
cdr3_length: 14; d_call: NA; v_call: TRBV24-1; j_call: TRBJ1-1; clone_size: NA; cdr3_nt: TGTGCCACCACTGACGGACACACGAACACTGAAGCTTTCTTT; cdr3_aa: CATTDGHTNTEAFF
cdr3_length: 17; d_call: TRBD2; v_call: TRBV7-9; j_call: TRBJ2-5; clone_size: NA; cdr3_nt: TGTGCCAGCAACTTAGTTCCCTCTAATCTAGCGGGAGAGACCCAGTACTTC; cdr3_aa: CASNLVPSNLAGETQYF
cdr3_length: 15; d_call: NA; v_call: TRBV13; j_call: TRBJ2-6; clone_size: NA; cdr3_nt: TGTGCCAGCAGCACACACAGATCTGGGGCCAACGTCCTGACTTTC; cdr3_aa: CASSTHRSGANVLTF
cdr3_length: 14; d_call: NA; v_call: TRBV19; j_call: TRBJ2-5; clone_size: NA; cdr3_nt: TGTGCCAGTAGTATGACTAGTGACGGGGAGACCCAGTACTTC; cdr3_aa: CASSMTSDGETQYF
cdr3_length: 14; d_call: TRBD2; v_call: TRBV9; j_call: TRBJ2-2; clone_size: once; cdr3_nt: TGTGCCAGCAAAAGCGGGGGTAGCACCGGGGAGCTGTTTTTT; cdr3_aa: CASKSGGSTGELFF
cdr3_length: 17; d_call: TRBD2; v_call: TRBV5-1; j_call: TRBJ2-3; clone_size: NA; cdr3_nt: TGCGCCAGCACCTATGGGGGGCTAGCGGGAGTTCCAGATACGCAGTATTTT; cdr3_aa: CASTYGGLAGVPDTQYF
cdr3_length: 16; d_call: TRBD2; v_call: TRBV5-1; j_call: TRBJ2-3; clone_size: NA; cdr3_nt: TGCGCCAGCAGCTTGGAAGCGGGAGGGCTCACAGATACGCAGTATTTT; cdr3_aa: CASSLEAGGLTDTQYF
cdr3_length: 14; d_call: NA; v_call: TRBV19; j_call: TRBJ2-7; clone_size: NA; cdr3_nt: TGTGCCAGTAGTATCCGGGACTCACCTAGGGAGCAGTACTTC; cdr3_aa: CASSIRDSPREQYF
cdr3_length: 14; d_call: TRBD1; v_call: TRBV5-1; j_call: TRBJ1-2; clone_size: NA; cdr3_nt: TGCGCCAGCAGCTCCTTGACAGGGAAACCTGGCTACACCTTC; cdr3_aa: CASSSLTGKPGYTF
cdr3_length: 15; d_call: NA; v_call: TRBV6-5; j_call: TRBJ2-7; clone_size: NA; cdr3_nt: TGTGCCAGCAGTAAAAACCCTCAGGCCTCCTACGAGCAGTACTTC; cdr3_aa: CASSKNPQASYEQYF
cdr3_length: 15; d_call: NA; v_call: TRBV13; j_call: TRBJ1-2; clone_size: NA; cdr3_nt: TGTGCCAGCAGCTGGGCCGACGCTCCGCAGAATGGCTACACCTTC; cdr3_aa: CASSWADAPQNGYTF
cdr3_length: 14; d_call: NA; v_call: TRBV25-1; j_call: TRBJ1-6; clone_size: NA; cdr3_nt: TGTGCCAGCCAAGATGTACAAAATAATTCACCCCTCCACTTT; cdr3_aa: CASQDVQNNSPLHF
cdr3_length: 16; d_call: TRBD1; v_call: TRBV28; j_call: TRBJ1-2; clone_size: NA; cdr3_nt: TGTGCCAGCAGCCTCAAGAGACCGGGACAGCGGTATGGCTACACCTTC; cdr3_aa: CASSLKRPGQRYGYTF
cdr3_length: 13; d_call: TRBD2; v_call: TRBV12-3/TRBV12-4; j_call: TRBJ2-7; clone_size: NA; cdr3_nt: TGTGCCAGCAGTTTGGTGGGGGGGGACGAGCAGTACTTC; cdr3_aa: CASSLVGGDEQYF
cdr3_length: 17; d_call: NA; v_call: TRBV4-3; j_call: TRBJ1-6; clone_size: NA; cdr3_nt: TGCGCCAGCAGCCAAGATTGGGAGAACTCCTATAATTCACCCCTCCACTTT; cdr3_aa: CASSQDWENSYNSPLHF
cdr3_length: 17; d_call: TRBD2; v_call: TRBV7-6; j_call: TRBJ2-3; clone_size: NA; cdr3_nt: TGTGCCAGCAGCCCCGGCGGGCTAGCGGGCAGCACAGATACGCAGTATTTT; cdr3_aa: CASSPGGLAGSTDTQYF
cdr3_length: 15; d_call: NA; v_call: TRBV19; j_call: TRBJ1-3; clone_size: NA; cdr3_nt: TGTGCCAGTAGTATAGACGGGACTGCTGGAAACACCATATATTTT; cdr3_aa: CASSIDGTAGNTIYF
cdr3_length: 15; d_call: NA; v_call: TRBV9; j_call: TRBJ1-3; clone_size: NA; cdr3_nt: TGTGCCAGCAGCGTAGTAGCCAGCTCTGGAAACACCATATATTTT; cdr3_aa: CASSVVASSGNTIYF
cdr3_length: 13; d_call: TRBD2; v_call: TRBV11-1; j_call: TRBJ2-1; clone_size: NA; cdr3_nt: TGTGCCAGCAGCTTTGGGAGGGTAAATGAGCAGTTCTTC; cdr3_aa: CASSFGRVNEQFF
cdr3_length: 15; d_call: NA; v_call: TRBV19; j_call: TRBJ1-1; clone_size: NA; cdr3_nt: TGTGCCAGTAGTATTTTTAGCGTTGGGAACACTGAAGCTTTCTTT; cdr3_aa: CASSIFSVGNTEAFF
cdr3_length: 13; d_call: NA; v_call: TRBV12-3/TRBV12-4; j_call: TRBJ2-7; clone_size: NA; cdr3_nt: TGTGCCAGCAGTTTATCCCCAGCTAGCGAGCAGTACTTC; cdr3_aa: CASSLSPASEQYF
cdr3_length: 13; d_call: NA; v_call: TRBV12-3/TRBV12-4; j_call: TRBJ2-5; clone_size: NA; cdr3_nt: TGTGCCAGCAGCCCACAGGGAAGAGAGACCCAGTACTTC; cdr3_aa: CASSPQGRETQYF
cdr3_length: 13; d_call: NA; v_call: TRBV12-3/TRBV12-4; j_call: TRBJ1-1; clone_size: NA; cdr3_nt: TGTGCCAGCAGCTTGAGAGCTGGAGATGAAGCTTTCTTT; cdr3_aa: CASSLRAGDEAFF
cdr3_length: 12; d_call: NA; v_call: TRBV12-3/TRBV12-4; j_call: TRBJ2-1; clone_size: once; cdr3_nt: TGTGCCATCCGGAGGGCCGGGAATGAGCAGTTCTTC; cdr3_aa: CAIRRAGNEQFF
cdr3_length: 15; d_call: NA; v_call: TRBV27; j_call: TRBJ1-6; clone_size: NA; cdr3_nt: TGTGCCAGCGGACCCCGGACAGTATATAATTCACCCCTCCACTTT; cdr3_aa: CASGPRTVYNSPLHF
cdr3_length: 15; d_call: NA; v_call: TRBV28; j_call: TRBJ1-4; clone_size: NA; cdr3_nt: TGTGCCAGCAGCAGACTCGGGAGTGTCGGAGAAAAACTGTTTTTT; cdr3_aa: CASSRLGSVGEKLFF
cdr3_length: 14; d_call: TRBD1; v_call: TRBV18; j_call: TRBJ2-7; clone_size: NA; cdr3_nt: TGTGCCAGCTCACTGGGACAGGGGCCCCACGAGCAGTACTTC; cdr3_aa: CASSLGQGPHEQYF
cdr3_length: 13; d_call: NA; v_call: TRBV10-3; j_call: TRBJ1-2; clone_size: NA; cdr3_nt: TGTGCCATCAGACATGACAGGACTGGGGGCTACACCTTC; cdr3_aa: CAIRHDRTGGYTF
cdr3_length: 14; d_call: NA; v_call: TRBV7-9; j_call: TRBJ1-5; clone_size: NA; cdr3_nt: TGTGCCAGCAGCTTAGTGGGCAGGGATCAGCCCCAGCATTTT; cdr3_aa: CASSLVGRDQPQHF
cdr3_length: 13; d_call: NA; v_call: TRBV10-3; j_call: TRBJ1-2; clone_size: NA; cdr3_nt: TGTGCCATCAGTCCCACCGGGGAGGATGGCTACACCTTC; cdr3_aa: CAISPTGEDGYTF
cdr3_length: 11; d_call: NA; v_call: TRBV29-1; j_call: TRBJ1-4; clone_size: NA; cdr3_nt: TGCAGCGTACTTAGGGGGGAAAAACTGTTTTTT; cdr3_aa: CSVLRGEKLFF